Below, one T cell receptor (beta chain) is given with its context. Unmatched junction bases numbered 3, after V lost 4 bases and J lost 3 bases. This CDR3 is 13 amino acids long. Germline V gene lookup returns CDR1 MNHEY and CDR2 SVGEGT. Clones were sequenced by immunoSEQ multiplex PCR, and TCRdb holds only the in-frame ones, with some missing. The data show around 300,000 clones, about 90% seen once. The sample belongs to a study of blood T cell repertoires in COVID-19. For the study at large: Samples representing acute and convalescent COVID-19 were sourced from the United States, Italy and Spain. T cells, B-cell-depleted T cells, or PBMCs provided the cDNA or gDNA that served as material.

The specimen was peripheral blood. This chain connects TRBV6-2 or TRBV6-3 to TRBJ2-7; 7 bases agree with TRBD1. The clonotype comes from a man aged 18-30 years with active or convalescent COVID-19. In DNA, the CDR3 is TGTGCCAGCAGTTTCGACAGGGACTACGAGCAGTACTTC. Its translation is CASSFDRDYEQYF.